The TCR beta chain described here comes from a study of siplizumab effects on memory and regulatory T cells. A note on this clone: Its antigen is still unknown.

This CDR3 region has 12 residues. Trimming left V 0 bases short and J 9 bases short, with 7 bases between. Germline CDR1 is LGHNA and CDR2 is YNFKEQ. Study-level findings and limits: Where siplizumab was present, mappable alloreactive CD4+ clones averaged about 70% Treg-derived, compared with more than 25% in controls.

The assay covered 90,000 to 100,000 TCR templates per sample. Assay: immunoSEQ multiplex PCR; the TCRdb copy retains only in-frame clones and omits some. In the table there are fewer than 80,000 clones, 85% to 95% of which are singletons. The chain is built from TRBV4-2 and TRBJ2-3; D ambiguous. The origin of this receptor is a human donor in good health. The sample was CD8+ T cells sorted from blood. CDR3 bases: TGTGCCAGCAGCCAAGATCCGGTGACGCAGTATTTT. This codes for CASSQDPVTQYF.